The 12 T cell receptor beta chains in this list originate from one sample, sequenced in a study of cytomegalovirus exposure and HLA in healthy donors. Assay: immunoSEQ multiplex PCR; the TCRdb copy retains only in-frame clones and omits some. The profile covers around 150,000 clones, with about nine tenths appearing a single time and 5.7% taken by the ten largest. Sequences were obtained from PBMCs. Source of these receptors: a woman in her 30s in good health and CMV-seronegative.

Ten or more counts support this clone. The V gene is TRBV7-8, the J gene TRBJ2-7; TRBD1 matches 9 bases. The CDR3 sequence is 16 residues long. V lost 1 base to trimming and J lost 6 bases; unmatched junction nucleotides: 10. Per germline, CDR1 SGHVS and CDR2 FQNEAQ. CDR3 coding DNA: TGTGCCAGCAGCTTAGAAGGACAGGGGAGCACCTTCGAGCAGTACTTC. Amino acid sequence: CASSLEGQGSTFEQYF.

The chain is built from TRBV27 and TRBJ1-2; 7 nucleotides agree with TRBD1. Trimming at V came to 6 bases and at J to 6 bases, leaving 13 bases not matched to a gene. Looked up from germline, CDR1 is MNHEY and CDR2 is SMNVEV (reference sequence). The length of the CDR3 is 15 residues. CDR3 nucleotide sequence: TGTGCCAGCAGGGGAACGGACAGGCGACTTGATGGCTACACCTTC. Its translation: CASRGTDRRLDGYTF.

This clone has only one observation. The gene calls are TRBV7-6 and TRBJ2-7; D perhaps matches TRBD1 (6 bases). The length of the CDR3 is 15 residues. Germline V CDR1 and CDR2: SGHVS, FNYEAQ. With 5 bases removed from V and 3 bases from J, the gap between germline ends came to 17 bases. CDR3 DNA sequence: TGTGCCAGCAGCCCGCAGGGGAAGGGGAACTACGAGCAGTACTTC. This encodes CASSPQGKGNYEQYF.

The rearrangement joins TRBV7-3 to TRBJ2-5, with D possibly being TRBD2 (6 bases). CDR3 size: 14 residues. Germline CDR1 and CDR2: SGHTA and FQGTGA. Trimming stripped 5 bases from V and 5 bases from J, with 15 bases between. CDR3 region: CASSAGSLGETQYF. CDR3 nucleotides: TGTGCCAGCAGCGCCGGGAGCCTCGGGGAGACCCAGTACTTC.

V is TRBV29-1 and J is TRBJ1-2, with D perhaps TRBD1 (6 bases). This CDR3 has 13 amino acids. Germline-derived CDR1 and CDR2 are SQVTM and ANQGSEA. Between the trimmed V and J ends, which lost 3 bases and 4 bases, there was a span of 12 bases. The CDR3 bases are TGCAGCGTTGAGGAGGGCAGGGGCTATGGCTACACCTTC. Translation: CSVEEGRGYGYTF.

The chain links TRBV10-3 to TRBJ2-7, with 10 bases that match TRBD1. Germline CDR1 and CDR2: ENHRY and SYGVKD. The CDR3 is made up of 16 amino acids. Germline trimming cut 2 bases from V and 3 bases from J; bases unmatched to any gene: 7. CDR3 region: CAISEKIGDRGYEQYF. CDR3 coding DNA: TGTGCCATCAGTGAGAAAATTGGGGACAGGGGCTACGAGCAGTACTTC.

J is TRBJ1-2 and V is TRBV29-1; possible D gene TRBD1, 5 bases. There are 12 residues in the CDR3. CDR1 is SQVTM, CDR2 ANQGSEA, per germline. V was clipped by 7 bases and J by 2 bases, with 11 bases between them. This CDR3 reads CSAEQENYGYTF. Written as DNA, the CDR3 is TGCAGCGCCGAACAGGAAAACTATGGCTACACCTTC.

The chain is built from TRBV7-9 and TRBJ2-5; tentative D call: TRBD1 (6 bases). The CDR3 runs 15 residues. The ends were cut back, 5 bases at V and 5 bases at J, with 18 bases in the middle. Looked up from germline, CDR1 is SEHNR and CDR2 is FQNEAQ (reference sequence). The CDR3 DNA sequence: TGTGCCAGCAGCATATTCGGGACATCGATCGAGACCCAGTACTTC. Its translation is CASSIFGTSIETQYF.

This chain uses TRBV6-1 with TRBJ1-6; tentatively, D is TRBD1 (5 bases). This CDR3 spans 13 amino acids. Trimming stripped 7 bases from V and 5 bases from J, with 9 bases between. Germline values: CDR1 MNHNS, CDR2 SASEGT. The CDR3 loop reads CASNTGNNSPLHF. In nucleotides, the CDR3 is TGTGCCAGCAATACAGGCAATAATTCACCCCTCCACTTT.

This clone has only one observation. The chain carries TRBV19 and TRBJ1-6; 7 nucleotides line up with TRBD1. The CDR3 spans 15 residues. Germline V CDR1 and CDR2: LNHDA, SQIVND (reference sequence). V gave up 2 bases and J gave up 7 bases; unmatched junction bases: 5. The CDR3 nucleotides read TGTGCCAGTAGTATATTCGACAGGGACAATTCACCCCTCCACTTT. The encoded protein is CASSIFDRDNSPLHF.

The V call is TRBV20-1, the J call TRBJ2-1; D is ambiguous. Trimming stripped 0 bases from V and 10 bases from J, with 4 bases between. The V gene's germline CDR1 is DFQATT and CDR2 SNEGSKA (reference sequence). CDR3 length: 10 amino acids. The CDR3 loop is CSARDVEQFF. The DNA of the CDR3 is TGCAGTGCTAGAGATGTAGAGCAGTTCTTC.

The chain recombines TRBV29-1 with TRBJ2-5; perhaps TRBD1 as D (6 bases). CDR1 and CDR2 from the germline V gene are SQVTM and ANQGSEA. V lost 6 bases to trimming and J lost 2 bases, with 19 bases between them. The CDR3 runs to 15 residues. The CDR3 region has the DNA TGCAGCGTCCCCCCGACAGGCGTCGGGCAAGAGACCCAGTACTTC. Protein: CSVPPTGVGQETQYF. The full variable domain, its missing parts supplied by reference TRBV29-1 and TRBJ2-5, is SAVISQKPSRDICQRGTSLTIQCQVDSQVTMMFWYRQQPGQSLTLIATANQGSEATYESGFVIDKFPISRPNLTFSTLTVSNMSPEDSSIYLCSVPPTGVGQETQYFGPGTRLLVL.